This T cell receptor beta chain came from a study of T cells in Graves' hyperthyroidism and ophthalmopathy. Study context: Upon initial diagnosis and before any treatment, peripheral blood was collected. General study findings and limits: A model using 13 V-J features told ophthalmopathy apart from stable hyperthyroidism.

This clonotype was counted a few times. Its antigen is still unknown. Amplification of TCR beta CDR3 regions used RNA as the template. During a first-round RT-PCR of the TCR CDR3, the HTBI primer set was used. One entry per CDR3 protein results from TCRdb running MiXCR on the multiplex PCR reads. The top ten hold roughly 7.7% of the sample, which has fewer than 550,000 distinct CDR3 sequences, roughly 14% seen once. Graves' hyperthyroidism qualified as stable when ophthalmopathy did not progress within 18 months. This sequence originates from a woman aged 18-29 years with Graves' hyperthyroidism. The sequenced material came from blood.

The CDR3 sequence is CASSQEHAGGKNIQYF. The CDR3 DNA follows: TGCGCCAGCAGCCAAGAACACGCGGGGGGGAAAAACATTCAGTACTTC. V is TRBV4-1 and J is TRBJ2-4; TRBD2 matches 9 bases. Per germline, CDR1 MGHRA and CDR2 YSYEKL. The length of the CDR3 is 16 residues. The trim removed 0 bases at V and 4 bases at J, leaving 4 bases unmatched.